The entry below describes one TCR beta chain. Its antigen is still unknown. The CDR3 length is 15 residues. CDR1 is SGHRS, CDR2 YFSETQ, per germline. V shed 4 bases and J 2 bases; nucleotides not matched to a gene: 6. The data were obtained in a study of OX40 agonist ivuxolimab in advanced cancers. Study summary: Across the patients, intravenous ivuxolimab was delivered every 2 weeks at 0.01 to 10 mg/kg.

General study results and limits: Within 6 weeks, CD4+ and CD8+ blood T cells expanded clonally at 0.1 to 3.0 mg/kg.

Libraries were prepared by immunoSEQ multiplex PCR; TCRdb keeps only in-frame clonotypes and omits some of them. The sample lists some 69,000 clones; about 91% were seen once. This rearrangement joins TRBV5-1 to TRBJ2-1; 7 bases map to TRBD2. The clonotype comes from an adult with an advanced solid tumor such as melanoma, head and neck, liver or kidney cancer. Material: CD4+ or CD8+ T cells sorted from blood, obtained in a trial of the OX40 agonist ivuxolimab. The CDR3 loop reads CASSMTSTTYNEQFF. CDR3 coding DNA: TGCGCCAGCAGCATGACTAGCACAACCTACAATGAGCAGTTCTTC. Combining the CDR3 with reference TRBV5-1 and TRBJ2-1 gives the whole variable domain KAGVTQTPRYLIKTRGQQVTLSCSPISGHRSVSWYQQTPGQGLQFLFEYFSETQRNKGNFPGRFSGRQFSNSRSEMNVSTLELGDSALYLCASSMTSTTYNEQFFGPGTRLTVL.